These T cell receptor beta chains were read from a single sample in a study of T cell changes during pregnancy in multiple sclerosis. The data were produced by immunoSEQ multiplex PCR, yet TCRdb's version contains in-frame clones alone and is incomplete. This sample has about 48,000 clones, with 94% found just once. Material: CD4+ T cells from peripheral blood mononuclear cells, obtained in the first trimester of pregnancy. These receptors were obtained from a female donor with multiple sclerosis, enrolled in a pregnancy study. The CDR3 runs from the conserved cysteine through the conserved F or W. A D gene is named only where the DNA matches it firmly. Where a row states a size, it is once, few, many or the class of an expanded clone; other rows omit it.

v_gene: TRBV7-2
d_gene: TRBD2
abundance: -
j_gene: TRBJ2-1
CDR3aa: CASSLRGGSSNEQFF
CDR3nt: TGTGCCAGCAGCTTACGGGGGGGCAGCTCCAATGAGCAGTTCTTC

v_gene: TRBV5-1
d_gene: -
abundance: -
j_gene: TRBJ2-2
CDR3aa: CASSPEGTLIGELFF
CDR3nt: TGCGCCAGCAGCCCGGAGGGGACCTTGATCGGGGAGCTGTTTTTT

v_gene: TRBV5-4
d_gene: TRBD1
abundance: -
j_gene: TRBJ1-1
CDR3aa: CASSLRQGAEAFF
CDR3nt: TGTGCCAGCAGCTTGAGACAGGGGGCTGAAGCTTTCTTT

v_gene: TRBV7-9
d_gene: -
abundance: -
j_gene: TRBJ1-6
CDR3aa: CASSLGGGYNSPLHF
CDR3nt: TGTGCCAGCAGCTTAGGGGGAGGCTATAATTCACCCCTCCACTTT

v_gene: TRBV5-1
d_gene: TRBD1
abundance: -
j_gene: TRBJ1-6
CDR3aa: CASSSDRGSYNSPLHF
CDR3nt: TGCGCCAGCAGCTCCGACAGGGGCTCCTATAATTCACCCCTCCACTTT

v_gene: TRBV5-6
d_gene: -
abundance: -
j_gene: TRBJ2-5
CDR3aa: CASSLSPGMRETQYF
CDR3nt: TGTGCCAGCAGCTTGTCGCCAGGGATGCGGGAGACCCAGTACTTC

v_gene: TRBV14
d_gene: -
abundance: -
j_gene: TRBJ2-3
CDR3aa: CASSQDDRRANTDTQYF
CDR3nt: TGTGCCAGCAGCCAAGATGATCGGAGGGCCAACACAGATACGCAGTATTTT

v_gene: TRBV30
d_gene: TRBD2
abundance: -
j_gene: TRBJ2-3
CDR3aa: CAWSASGLARTQYF
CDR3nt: TGTGCCTGGAGTGCCTCCGGACTAGCCCGTACGCAGTATTTT

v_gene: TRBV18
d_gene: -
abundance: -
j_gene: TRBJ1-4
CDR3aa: CASSLGTVPGRGKLFF
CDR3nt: TGTGCCAGCTCACTAGGCACAGTCCCTGGGAGGGGAAAACTGTTTTTT

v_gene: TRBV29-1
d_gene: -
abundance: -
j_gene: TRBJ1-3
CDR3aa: CSVVAGNTIYF
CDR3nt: TGCAGCGTCGTAGCTGGAAACACCATATATTTT

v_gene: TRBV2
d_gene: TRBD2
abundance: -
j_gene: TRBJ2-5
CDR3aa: CASSPRSGGETQYF
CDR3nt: TGTGCCAGCAGCCCCAGATCGGGGGGAGAGACCCAGTACTTC

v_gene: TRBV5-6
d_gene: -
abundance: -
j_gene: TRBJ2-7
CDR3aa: CASSSYDSYEQYF
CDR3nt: TGTGCCAGCAGCTCCTACGACTCCTACGAGCAGTACTTC

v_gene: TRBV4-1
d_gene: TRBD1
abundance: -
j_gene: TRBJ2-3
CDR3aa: CASSPQGTDRGSDTQYF
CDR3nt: TGCGCCAGCAGCCCCCAAGGTACGGACAGGGGTTCAGATACGCAGTATTTT

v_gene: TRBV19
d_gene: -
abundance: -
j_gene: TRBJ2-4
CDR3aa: CASSIVGSQNIQYF
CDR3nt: TGTGCCAGTAGTATAGTGGGCAGCCAAAACATTCAGTACTTC

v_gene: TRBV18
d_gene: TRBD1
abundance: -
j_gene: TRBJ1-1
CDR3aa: CASSSSTGMRTEAFF
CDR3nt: TGTGCCAGCTCATCCTCGACAGGGATGCGCACTGAAGCTTTCTTT

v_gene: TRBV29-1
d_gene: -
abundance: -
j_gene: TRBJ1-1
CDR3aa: CSVARSVRDEAFF
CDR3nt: TGCAGCGTTGCGCGGTCCGTTCGAGATGAAGCTTTCTTT

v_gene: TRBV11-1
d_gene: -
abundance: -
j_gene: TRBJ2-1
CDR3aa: CASGRPPYNEQFF
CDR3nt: TGTGCCAGCGGCAGGCCCCCCTACAATGAGCAGTTCTTC

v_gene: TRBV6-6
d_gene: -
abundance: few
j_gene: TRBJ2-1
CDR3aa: CASSNRDTEHPNEQFF
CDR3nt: TGTGCCAGCTCTAACCGGGACACAGAACATCCAAATGAGCAGTTCTTC

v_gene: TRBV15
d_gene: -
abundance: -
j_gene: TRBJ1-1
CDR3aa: CATSKDLLSQGTEAFF
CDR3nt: TGTGCCACCAGCAAAGACCTCCTAAGTCAGGGGACTGAAGCTTTCTTT

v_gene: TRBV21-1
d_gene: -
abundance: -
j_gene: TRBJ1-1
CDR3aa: CASSAHGVWNTEAFF
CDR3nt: TGTGCCAGCAGCGCCCACGGGGTTTGGAACACTGAAGCTTTCTTT

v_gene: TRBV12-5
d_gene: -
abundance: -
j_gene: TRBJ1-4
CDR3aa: CASGLAGRAGEKLFF
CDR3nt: TGTGCTAGTGGCCTTGCGGGGCGCGCGGGTGAAAAACTGTTTTTT

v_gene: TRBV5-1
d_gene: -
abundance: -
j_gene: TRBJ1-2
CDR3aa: CASSLARQSLSYTF
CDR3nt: TGCGCCAGCAGCTTGGCGCGGCAGTCCTTGAGCTACACCTTC

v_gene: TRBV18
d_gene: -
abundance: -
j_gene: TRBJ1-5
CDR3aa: CASSPGQNQPQHF
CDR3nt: TGTGCCAGCTCTCCTGGACAGAATCAGCCCCAGCATTTT

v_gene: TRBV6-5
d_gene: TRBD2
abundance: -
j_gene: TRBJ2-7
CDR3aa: CASSRPGLAGYEQYF
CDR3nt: TGTGCCAGCAGTCGACCGGGACTAGCGGGGTACGAGCAGTACTTC